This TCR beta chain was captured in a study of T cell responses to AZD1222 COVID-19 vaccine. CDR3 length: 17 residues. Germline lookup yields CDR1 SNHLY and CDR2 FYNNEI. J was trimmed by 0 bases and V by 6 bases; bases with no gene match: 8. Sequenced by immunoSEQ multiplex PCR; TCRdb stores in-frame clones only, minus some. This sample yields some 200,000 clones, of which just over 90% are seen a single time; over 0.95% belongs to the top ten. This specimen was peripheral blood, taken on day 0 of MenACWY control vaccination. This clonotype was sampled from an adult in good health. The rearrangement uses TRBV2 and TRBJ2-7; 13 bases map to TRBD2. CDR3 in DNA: TGTGCCAGCAGAGCGACTAGCGGGGGGCCGAGCTCCTACGAGCAGTACTTC. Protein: CASRATSGGPSSYEQYF.